The source of this TCR beta chain is a study of cytomegalovirus exposure and HLA in healthy donors. General study findings and limits: For presence/absence analyses, sequencing depth was assumed to be roughly uniform across donors. A later analysis linked a missense variant in DCLRE1C to the trimming of TCR beta V and J genes.

Likely unrecorded immune exposures existed in these nominally healthy donors. The PCR had 60 Vbeta and 13 Jbeta primers. Method: immunoSEQ multiplex PCR; TCRdb's copy keeps in-frame clones and lacks some. In the table there are about 84,000 clones, roughly 61% of which are singletons. This clone was recorded once. The antigen remains unidentified. Trimming stripped 7 bases from V and 8 bases from J, with 14 bases between. CDR3 length: 13 amino acids. Germline assignment: CDR1 MNHEY and CDR2 SVGAGI. The gene calls are TRBV6-5 and TRBJ1-4; the D gene is possibly TRBD1 (5 bases). Material for sequencing was PBMCs. The TCR comes from a woman between 40 and 50 years old in good health and CMV-seropositive. The CDR3 here is CASIDSLGEKLFF. Here the CDR3 DNA reads TGTGCCAGCATCGACAGTCTCGGGGAAAAACTGTTTTTT.